The source of this T cell receptor (beta chain) is a study of T cell repertoires in cytomegalovirus infection. A note on this clonotype: Its antigen is not known.

One entry per CDR3 protein, called by TCRdb with MiXCR from the reads. The repertoire holds about a million distinct CDR3 sequences, with approximately 33% as singletons. Trimming stripped 0 bases from V and 4 bases from J, with 19 bases between. This CDR3 spans 17 amino acids. Germline CDR1 DFQATT, CDR2 SNEGSKA (reference sequence). The source was cultured CD8+ T cells from PBMCs, collected from culture after CMV antigen stimulation. The TCR was taken from a human donor in good health (CMV status not recorded). Some clones in this sample may be carry-over from other donors' samples. This chain connects TRBV20-1 to TRBJ2-1; D gene ambiguous. The CDR3 here is CSARDLYLGLVYNEQFF. CDR3 in DNA: TGCAGTGCTAGAGATCTCTACCTCGGCCTGGTTTACAATGAGCAGTTCTTC.